Presented here are 5 T cell receptor beta chains from one specimen sequenced in a study of OX40 agonist ivuxolimab in advanced cancers. The assay was immunoSEQ multiplex PCR, and TCRdb's table has in-frame clones only and misses some. The profile shows 75,000 to 100,000 clones, under 90% of them singletons. The sample was CD4+ or CD8+ T cells sorted from blood, taken in a trial of the OX40 agonist ivuxolimab. The receptors stem from an adult with an advanced solid tumor such as melanoma, head and neck, liver or kidney cancer.

This clone came up a few times. The chain combines TRBV6-5 with TRBJ2-6, with TRBD1 as a possible D gene (5 bases). Germline lookup yields CDR1 MNHEY and CDR2 SVGAGI. The CDR3 is 14 amino acids. V gave up 2 bases and J gave up 4 bases, with 6 bases separating them. CDR3 sequence (DNA): TGTGCCAGCAGTTACCAGGGAGGGGCCAACGTCCTGACTTTC. It encodes CASSYQGGANVLTF.

The chain employs TRBV5-1 and TRBJ1-6, with 9 positions matching TRBD1. Trimming cost V 0 bases and J 0 bases; bases outside gene matches: 13. The CDR3 spans 21 residues. Germline-derived CDR1 and CDR2 are SGHRS and YFSETQ. DNA for the CDR3: TGCGCCAGCAGCTTGGTGAGTCCGGGACAGGGCTCGATCTCCTATAATTCACCCCTCCACTTT. It specifies CASSLVSPGQGSISYNSPLHF.

The V call is TRBV11-3, the J call TRBJ2-7, with 7 bases fitting TRBD1. Germline V CDR1 and CDR2: SGHNT, YENEEA. V shed 5 bases and J 3 bases; nucleotides not matched to a gene: 7. CDR3 size: 14 residues. For the CDR3, the DNA is TGTGCCAGCAGCCCCGGGACAGAGAACTACGAGCAGTACTTC. Translated, it gives CASSPGTENYEQYF.

The chain has TRBV7-9 and TRBJ1-4; unclear D gene. Germline values: CDR1 SEHNR, CDR2 FQNEAQ (reference sequence). V dropped 6 bases and J dropped 3 bases, with 8 bases sitting between them. The CDR3 spans 13 residues. DNA of the CDR3: TGTGCCAGCAGAAGGGAACCTAATGAAAAACTGTTTTTT. The encoded protein is CASRREPNEKLFF.

The chain recombines TRBV5-1 with TRBJ2-4, with TRBD1 matching over 8 bases. Germline V gene lookup returns CDR1 SGHRS and CDR2 YFSETQ. V lost 3 bases, J lost 8 bases, and 7 bases stayed unmatched. The CDR3 is made up of 14 amino acids. This chain's CDR3 is CASSSGQGRDIQYF. In DNA form, the CDR3 reads TGCGCCAGCAGCTCAGGACAGGGTAGAGACATTCAGTACTTC.